Each of the 17 T cell receptor beta chains below was sequenced from the same sample in a study of siplizumab effects on memory and regulatory T cells. This table comes from immunoSEQ multiplex PCR, and its TCRdb copy is limited to in-frame clones, with some not included. Among around 100,000 clones listed, about 93% were seen once. The material sequenced was non-Treg CD4+ T cells sorted from blood. These receptors were taken from a human donor in good health.

This sequence joins TRBV6-1 and TRBJ1-5; D gene unclear. The germline V and J ends were trimmed by 6 bases and 6 bases, with 12 bases remaining between them. CDR1 and CDR2 (germline): MNHNS, SASEGT. The CDR3 consists of 13 residues. The CDR3, as DNA: TGTGCCAGCAGGGAAATGAATGGTCAGCCCCAGCATTTT. Its translation is CASREMNGQPQHF.

The chain links TRBV7-3 to TRBJ1-2; TRBD1 is a possible D gene (6 bases). V was clipped by 5 bases and J by 6 bases, with 13 bases between them. The germline gives CDR1 SGHTA, CDR2 FQGTGA. The CDR3 contains 13 residues. CDR3 bases: TGTGCCAGCAGCGGGGGCAGGGGCGATGGCTACACCTTC. Amino acids: CASSGGRGDGYTF.

J is TRBJ2-7 and V is TRBV10-1; D remains unclear. This CDR3 has 14 amino acids. Germline loops: CDR1 WNHNN, CDR2 SYGVQD (reference sequence). V was cut by 1 base and J by 0 bases, with 7 bases left in between. The CDR3 DNA is TGCGCCAGCAGTGAGTTGGCCAGCTCCTACGAGCAGTACTTC. It codes for CASSELASSYEQYF.

This chain links TRBV10-3 with TRBJ1-5; D remains unclear. Trimming left V 7 bases short and J 4 bases short, with 11 bases between. The germline gives CDR1 ENHRY, CDR2 SYGVKD. The CDR3 consists of 13 residues. The CDR3 sequence: CAITFTGNQPQHF. The CDR3 DNA reads TGTGCCATCACGTTCACCGGAAATCAGCCCCAGCATTTT.

The CDR3 coding sequence is TGTGCCAGCAGAAGACAGGGCCCTTACAATGAGCAGTTCTTC. Translated, it gives CASRRQGPYNEQFF. The J gene is TRBJ2-1, the V gene TRBV5-8; 7 bases match TRBD1. Germline-derived CDR1 and CDR2 are SGHTS and YDEGEE. The CDR3 runs 14 residues. V was clipped by 5 bases and J by 4 bases; unmatched bases: 6.

The CDR3 is CASSPRLAQETQYF. In DNA form, the CDR3 reads TGTGCCAGCAGCCCGCGACTAGCCCAAGAGACCCAGTACTTC. This sequence joins TRBV9 and TRBJ2-5; 7 bases are shared with TRBD2. From germline, CDR1 is SGDLS and CDR2 YYNGEE. The CDR3 runs to 14 residues. After removal of 4 bases from V and 1 base from J, the junction contained 4 bases not matched to a gene.

This clone has only one observation. The chain links TRBV7-9 to TRBJ2-3; either TRBD1 or TRBD2 may supply D (7 bases each). The germline V gene has CDR1 SEHNR and CDR2 FQNEAQ (reference sequence). The CDR3 extends over 15 amino acids. Between the trimmed V and J ends, which lost 3 bases and 3 bases, there was a span of 13 bases. CDR3: CASSFQGGKTDTQYF. The CDR3 DNA follows: TGTGCCAGCAGCTTCCAGGGGGGGAAAACAGATACGCAGTATTTT.

The V gene is TRBV29-1, the J gene TRBJ1-1; 8 nucleotides agree with TRBD1. The CDR3 runs to 13 residues. Unmatched junction bases numbered 6, after V lost 7 bases and J lost 2 bases. The germline gives CDR1 SQVTM, CDR2 ANQGSEA. CDR3: CSGGTGGNTEAFF. CDR3 nucleotide sequence: TGCAGCGGCGGGACAGGAGGTAACACTGAAGCTTTCTTT.

The rearrangement links TRBV9 to TRBJ2-1; maybe TRBD1 (6 bases). The CDR3 runs 14 residues. Germline V CDR1 and CDR2: SGDLS, YYNGEE. V was cut by 1 base and J by 6 bases, with 11 bases left in between. CDR3 loop: CASSVRTGSNEQFF. CDR3 in DNA: TGTGCCAGCAGCGTACGAACAGGGTCCAATGAGCAGTTCTTC.

With respect to this clone: Other nucleotide sequences in the sample specify the same CDR3. This chain joins TRBV30 and TRBJ1-1, with D hard to call. The V end was cut by 0 bases, the J end by 0 bases, with 5 bases between. Looked up from germline, CDR1 is GTSNPN and CDR2 is SVGIG (reference sequence). The CDR3 loop spans 13 amino acids. The CDR3 spells CAWSVQVNTEAFF. In DNA form, the CDR3 reads TGTGCCTGGAGTGTACAAGTGAACACTGAAGCTTTCTTT.

The chain couples TRBV27 to TRBJ1-6; a weak D match, TRBD1 (5 bases). V was trimmed by 6 bases and J by 13 bases, leaving 19 bases between them. The germline CDR1 and CDR2 sequences are MNHEY and SMNVEV (reference sequence). CDR3 length: 14 amino acids. The CDR3 DNA is TGTGCCAGCAGCCCCCGGGGCGAGTGGGGGCCCCTCCACTTT. This translates into CASSPRGEWGPLHF.

The chain joins TRBV5-1 to TRBJ2-7; tentative D call: TRBD1 (9 bases). This CDR3 comprises 18 residues. V was trimmed by 1 base and J by 4 bases, leaving 24 bases between them. In germline, CDR1 is SGHRS, CDR2 YFSETQ. The DNA of the CDR3 is TGCGCCAGCAGCTTGTGGGGACAGGGAAGCGGGAGAGGATACGAGCAGTACTTC. It yields the protein CASSLWGQGSGRGYEQYF.

CDR3 coding DNA: TGTGCCAGCAGTGGTGGCGGGGCGAACACCGGGGAGCTGTTTTTT. Translation: CASSGGGANTGELFF. This sequence joins TRBV2 and TRBJ2-2; D possibly corresponds to TRBD2 (6 bases). V lost 4 bases to trimming and J lost 0 bases, with 9 bases between them. Germline V CDR1 and CDR2: SNHLY, FYNNEI. This CDR3 is built from 15 residues.

This clone showed up just once. The chain uses TRBV2 and TRBJ2-7; 8 nucleotides align to TRBD1. Germline loops: CDR1 SNHLY, CDR2 FYNNEI. The V segment lost 4 bases and the J segment 5 bases; nucleotides outside the gene matches: 4. The CDR3 sequence is 13 residues long. The DNA for the CDR3 is TGTGCCAGCAGTGCGACAGGGGACCACGAGCAGTACTTC. Translation: CASSATGDHEQYF. Using reference TRBV2 and TRBJ2-7 for the parts outside the CDR3, the full variable domain is EPEVTQTPSHQVTQMGQEVILRCVPISNHLYFYWYRQILGQKVEFLVSFYNNEISEKSEIFDDQFSVERPDGSNFTLKIRSTKLEDSAMYFCASSATGDHEQYFGPGTRLTVT.

The chain uses TRBV27 and TRBJ2-6, with 9 positions matching TRBD1. The J segment lost 2 bases and the V segment lost 5 bases, leaving 4 bases of the junction unmatched. This CDR3 contains 16 residues. The V gene's germline CDR1 is MNHEY and CDR2 SMNVEV (reference sequence). In DNA, the CDR3 is TGTGCCAGCAGTCCATGGACAGGGGCTGGGGCCAACGTCCTGACTTTC. Translated: CASSPWTGAGANVLTF.

The chain combines TRBV4-3 with TRBJ1-3; D unresolved. V lost 4 bases to trimming and J lost 5 bases, with 3 bases between them. The germline V gene has CDR1 LGHNA and CDR2 YSLEER. The length of the CDR3 is 11 residues. The CDR3 coding sequence is TGCGCCAGCAGCCGGAGAAACACCATATATTTT. It translates to CASSRRNTIYF.

The genes are TRBV29-1 and TRBJ1-4; D is unclear. Trimming removed 7 bases from V and 12 bases from J, with 15 bases in between. The germline gives CDR1 SQVTM, CDR2 ANQGSEA. The CDR3 is 11 amino acids. CDR3 amino acids: CSAWTGSELFF. The CDR3 coding sequence is TGCAGCGCCTGGACCGGGAGTGAACTGTTTTTT.